A selection of T cell receptor beta chains follows, all from one sample in a study of T cell responses to AZD1222 COVID-19 vaccine. Here immunoSEQ multiplex PCR was the method, and the copy in TCRdb shows in-frame clones only, minus some. Among 70,000 or so clones listed, 88% were seen once. This specimen was peripheral blood, taken on day 0 of AZD1222 vaccination. All receptors derive from an adult in good health. CDR3s include the opening cysteine and the closing phenylalanine or tryptophan. The D gene is left open where the match is weak. The size field is filled for only some rows; it gives once, few, many or a size class.

j_call	d_call	v_call	clone_size	cdr3_length	cdr3_aa	cdr3_nt
TRBJ2-7	TRBD1	TRBV19	-	12	CATRTGFYEQYF	TGTGCCACCAGGACAGGGTTTTACGAGCAGTACTTC
TRBJ2-1	-	TRBV6-6	-	14	CASSYGSQNNEQFF	TGTGCCAGCAGTTACGGTAGCCAGAACAATGAGCAGTTCTTC
TRBJ2-2	-	TRBV30	-	13	CAWRTRATGELFF	TGTGCCTGGAGGACTAGGGCCACCGGGGAGCTGTTTTTT
TRBJ1-1	TRBD1	TRBV5-6	-	15	CASSFSGQGNTEAFF	TGTGCCAGCAGCTTTAGCGGACAGGGGAACACTGAAGCTTTCTTT
TRBJ2-7	TRBD1	TRBV5-6	-	16	CASSFLLDRTIYEQYF	TGTGCCAGCAGCTTTCTCCTGGACAGGACCATCTACGAGCAGTACTTC
TRBJ1-1	TRBD1	TRBV6-5	-	15	CASSKRTGADTEAFF	TGTGCCAGCAGTAAAAGGACAGGGGCGGACACTGAAGCTTTCTTT
TRBJ2-5	TRBD1	TRBV4-3	-	16	CASSQDGTGVQETQYF	TGCGCCAGCAGCCAAGATGGGACAGGGGTTCAAGAGACCCAGTACTTC
TRBJ2-7	TRBD1	TRBV27	once	16	CASSPLPGQRSYEQYF	TGTGCCAGCAGTCCGCTCCCGGGACAGCGCTCCTACGAGCAGTACTTC
TRBJ1-4	-	TRBV7-8	few	15	CASSPLITTNEKLFF	TGTGCCAGCAGCCCCCTGATAACAACTAATGAAAAACTGTTTTTT
TRBJ1-2	-	TRBV5-6	-	14	CASSLVGQGHGYTF	TGTGCCAGCAGCTTGGTCGGACAAGGGCATGGCTACACCTTC
TRBJ2-5	TRBD2	TRBV3-1/TRBV3-2	-	13	CASSQPGGETQYF	TGTGCCAGCAGCCAACCGGGAGGGGAGACCCAGTACTTC
TRBJ2-5	-	TRBV9	few	16	CASSVGGASGQETQYF	TGTGCCAGCAGCGTAGGGGGGGCTAGCGGACAAGAGACCCAGTACTTC
TRBJ1-5	-	TRBV21-1	once	15	CASSNSGRGNQPQHF	TGTGCCAGCAGCAATTCGGGGAGGGGCAATCAGCCCCAGCATTTT
TRBJ2-1	TRBD1	TRBV7-7	-	13	CASSFTRGREQFF	TGTGCTAGCAGCTTCACCAGGGGGCGGGAGCAGTTCTTC
TRBJ2-3	TRBD2	TRBV5-1	once	15	CASGRLAGASDTQYF	TGCGCCAGCGGAAGATTAGCGGGAGCTTCCGATACGCAGTATTTT
TRBJ1-5	-	TRBV2	-	15	CASSVRETVNQPQHF	TGTGCCAGCAGTGTGAGAGAAACGGTAAATCAGCCCCAGCATTTT
TRBJ1-5	-	TRBV18	-	14	CASSPGANNQPQHF	TGTGCCAGCTCACCAGGGGCGAACAATCAGCCCCAGCATTTT
TRBJ1-6	TRBD1	TRBV9	-	16	CASSQTGTAATSPLHF	TGTGCCAGCAGCCAAACTGGGACAGCAGCTACTTCACCCCTCCACTTT
TRBJ1-2	-	TRBV28	-	18	CASSLVLVVGHLNYGYTF	TGTGCCAGCAGTTTGGTTTTAGTTGTGGGACACCTTAACTATGGCTACACCTTC
TRBJ2-4	TRBD2	TRBV30	-	18	CAWSGGATSGSMRNIQYF	TGTGCCTGGAGTGGGGGGGCGACTAGCGGGAGTATGAGAAACATTCAGTACTTC
TRBJ2-2	TRBD2	TRBV7-9	-	16	CASSLWGLAITGELFF	TGTGCCAGCAGCTTGTGGGGACTAGCGATCACCGGGGAGCTGTTTTTT
TRBJ1-4	TRBD1	TRBV12-3/TRBV12-4	-	13	CASKTGINEKLFF	TGTGCCAGCAAGACAGGGATTAATGAAAAACTGTTTTTT
TRBJ2-1	-	TRBV7-2	once	16	CASSLGVGSSYNEQFF	TGTGCCAGCAGCTTAGGGGTGGGAAGCTCCTACAATGAGCAGTTCTTC
TRBJ2-5	TRBD2	TRBV2	-	20	CASSESSSGTETLRRETQYF	TGTGCCAGCAGTGAATCGTCTAGCGGGACCGAGACGTTAAGGAGAGAGACCCAGTACTTC
TRBJ1-1	-	TRBV27	-	14	CASSFLSGETEAFF	TGTGCCAGCAGTTTCCTTTCCGGGGAGACTGAAGCTTTCTTT
TRBJ1-4	-	TRBV10-1	-	13	CASTSPGIEKLFF	TGCGCCAGCACGTCGCCGGGTATTGAAAAACTGTTTTTT
TRBJ1-3	-	TRBV7-9	-	17	CASRSPRDTSSGNTIYF	TGTGCCAGCAGATCACCGCGGGACACCAGCTCTGGAAACACCATATATTTT
TRBJ2-7	-	TRBV24-1	-	14	CATSPGGPWYEQYF	TGTGCCACCAGTCCCGGGGGCCCTTGGTACGAGCAGTACTTC
TRBJ1-5	-	TRBV7-3	once	13	CASSAGSNQPQHF	TGTGCCAGCAGCGCCGGGAGCAATCAGCCCCAGCATTTT
TRBJ2-1	-	TRBV24-1	-	13	CATSDFEYNEQFF	TGTGCCACCAGTGATTTTGAATACAATGAGCAGTTCTTC
TRBJ1-3	-	TRBV5-4	once	14	CASSPRGPGNTIYF	TGTGCCAGCAGCCCTAGGGGACCTGGAAACACCATATATTTT
TRBJ2-7	TRBD1	TRBV6-5	-	15	CASSHRTGGYDEQYF	TGTGCCAGCAGTCACCGGACAGGGGGTTATGACGAGCAGTACTTC
TRBJ2-3	TRBD2	TRBV28	once	18	CASSFRTSGRHVTDTQYF	TGTGCCAGCAGTTTTAGGACTAGCGGGAGGCACGTCACAGATACGCAGTATTTT
TRBJ2-7	-	TRBV3-1/TRBV3-2	-	14	CASSTKGGWDEQYF	TGTGCCAGCAGCACGAAGGGGGGGTGGGACGAGCAGTACTTC
TRBJ2-5	-	TRBV7-2	-	13	CASRDRSQETQYF	TGTGCCAGCCGTGACAGATCTCAAGAGACCCAGTACTTC
TRBJ2-3	TRBD2	TRBV7-2	-	16	CASRHNTAGGTDTQYF	TGTGCCAGCAGACACAATACAGCGGGGGGCACAGATACGCAGTATTTT
TRBJ2-3	-	TRBV2	-	11	CASTYTDTQYF	TGTGCCAGCACCTACACAGATACGCAGTATTTT